Listed below are T cell receptor beta chains from one sample, sequenced in a study of shared clonotypes between healthy human individuals. Here immunoSEQ multiplex PCR was the method, and the copy in TCRdb shows in-frame clones only, minus some. Found here are roughly 760,000 clones, around two thirds of them singletons; the top ten hold less than 2%. What was sequenced was memory CD4+ T cells sorted from blood. All receptors come from a woman in her 30s in good health. The CDR3 runs from the conserved cysteine through the conserved F or W. The D gene is left open where the match is weak. Clone size is stated in some rows and not others, as once, few, many or a class when expanded.

V gene	D gene	clone size	J gene	CDR3 protein	CDR3 DNA
TRBV28	.	.	TRBJ1-2	CASSSDTASGYTF	TGTGCCAGCAGTTCCGACACAGCTAGTGGCTACACCTTC
TRBV30	.	.	TRBJ2-7	CAWSVQSDSYEQYF	TGTGCCTGGAGTGTACAGTCGGACTCCTACGAGCAGTACTTC
TRBV6-1	.	.	TRBJ2-2	CASSEQFVGTGELFF	TGTGCCAGCAGTGAACAGTTTGTGGGCACCGGGGAGCTGTTTTTT
TRBV5-1	.	few	TRBJ1-1	CASSLAVQTPEAFF	TGCGCCAGCAGCTTGGCCGTACAGACACCTGAAGCTTTCTTT
TRBV6-1	.	.	TRBJ2-1	CATTLGGTNNEQFF	TGTGCCACTACTTTGGGGGGTACGAACAATGAGCAGTTCTTC
TRBV7-2	.	.	TRBJ1-2	CASSLDWGSGYTF	TGTGCCAGCAGCTTAGATTGGGGTAGCGGCTACACCTTC
TRBV27	.	.	TRBJ2-3	CASTTPGTDTQYF	TGTGCCAGCACCACACCAGGGACAGATACGCAGTATTTT
TRBV4-2	TRBD2	.	TRBJ2-1	CASSQDLSGRAGSNEQFF	TGTGCCAGCAGCCAAGATCTTAGCGGGAGGGCCGGGAGCAATGAGCAGTTCTTC
TRBV25-1	.	.	TRBJ2-5	CASSELGRQETQYF	TGTGCCAGCAGTGAACTAGGTCGTCAAGAGACCCAGTACTTC
TRBV5-1	TRBD2	once	TRBJ2-5	CASSGGLAGEETQYF	TGCGCCAGCAGCGGGGGACTAGCGGGAGAAGAGACCCAGTACTTC
TRBV20-1	.	.	TRBJ2-7	CSAPRLGEQYF	TGCAGTGCTCCAAGACTGGGAGAGCAGTACTTC
TRBV7-9	TRBD2	.	TRBJ2-2	CASSLSLAGLGELFF	TGTGCCAGCAGCTTAAGCCTAGCGGGCCTGGGGGAGCTGTTTTTT
TRBV7-2	.	.	TRBJ1-1	CASSFPVGGEAFF	TGTGCCAGCAGCTTCCCCGTCGGGGGGGAAGCTTTCTTT
TRBV10-2	TRBD2	few	TRBJ2-1	CASRLAGSIDEQFF	TGCGCCAGCCGGCTAGCGGGGAGTATCGATGAGCAGTTCTTC
TRBV7-9	.	.	TRBJ2-3	CASSPPNSDTQYF	TGTGCCAGCAGTCCTCCAAATTCAGATACGCAGTATTTT
TRBV2	.	.	TRBJ1-2	CASGALGGYGYTF	TGTGCCAGCGGGGCCCTCGGGGGCTATGGCTACACCTTC
TRBV7-2	.	.	TRBJ2-5	CASSLGPEETQYF	TGTGCCAGCAGCTTAGGACCGGAGGAGACCCAGTACTTC
TRBV19	.	.	TRBJ1-4	CASRRDNEKLFF	TGTGCCAGTAGGAGGGATAATGAAAAACTGTTTTTT
TRBV7-2	TRBD1	.	TRBJ1-1	CASSLEDHRGTEAFF	TGTGCCAGCAGCTTAGAGGACCACAGGGGGACTGAAGCTTTCTTT
TRBV7-8	.	.	TRBJ1-5	CASSKGPEHGQPQHF	TGTGCCAGCAGCAAGGGACCAGAGCATGGGCAGCCCCAGCATTTT
TRBV19	.	many	TRBJ1-1	CASKNRAYTEAFF	TGTGCCAGTAAAAACCGGGCCTACACTGAAGCTTTCTTT
TRBV2	.	.	TRBJ1-2	CASSDRRTDGYTF	TGTGCCAGCAGTGATCGGAGGACAGATGGCTACACCTTC
TRBV4-1	.	once	TRBJ2-7	CASSQVLGKKESYEQYF	TGCGCCAGCAGCCAAGTCTTGGGGAAGAAAGAATCCTACGAGCAGTACTTC
TRBV28	TRBD2	.	TRBJ2-5	CASSLGLAGVETQYF	TGTGCCAGCAGTCTCGGACTAGCGGGAGTGGAGACCCAGTACTTC
TRBV6-5	TRBD2	.	TRBJ2-2	CATLKRGAGELFF	TGTGCCACTCTTAAGCGGGGAGCCGGGGAGCTGTTTTTT
TRBV27	TRBD1	once	TRBJ2-7	CASTSRGQGFHEQYF	TGTGCCAGCACCTCCCGGGGACAGGGGTTCCACGAGCAGTACTTC
TRBV11-2	.	.	TRBJ2-5	CASSFPDAYVQETQYF	TGTGCCAGCAGCTTTCCGGACGCGTACGTCCAAGAGACCCAGTACTTC
TRBV29-1	.	.	TRBJ1-1	CSVGEGHTAFF	TGCAGCGTGGGGGAGGGGCATACGGCTTTCTTT
TRBV7-9	.	.	TRBJ2-5	CASSSGTSLQETQYF	TGTGCCAGCAGTTCCGGGACGTCGCTACAAGAGACCCAGTACTTC
TRBV11-2	.	.	TRBJ1-5	CASSLTENQPQHF	TGTGCCAGCAGCTTGACGGAGAATCAGCCCCAGCATTTT
TRBV29-1	.	once	TRBJ2-3	CSVDGASSTDTQYF	TGCAGCGTTGATGGAGCGTCTAGCACAGATACGCAGTATTTT
TRBV28	TRBD2	.	TRBJ2-5	CASSSPGLAVGETQYF	TGTGCCAGCAGTTCGCCGGGACTAGCAGTAGGGGAGACCCAGTACTTC
TRBV7-6	TRBD1	.	TRBJ2-5	CASSSNRGETQYF	TGTGCCAGCAGCAGCAACAGGGGAGAGACCCAGTACTTC
TRBV28	.	.	TRBJ1-1	CASRGVVRDEAFF	TGTGCCAGCAGGGGAGTCGTACGGGATGAAGCTTTCTTT
TRBV6-1	.	.	TRBJ1-5	CASSEKGGYRQPQHF	TGTGCCAGCAGTGAAAAGGGAGGGTATCGTCAGCCCCAGCATTTT
TRBV28	TRBD1	many	TRBJ2-7	CASSLNSRDRAEQYF	TGTGCCAGCAGTTTAAACAGCCGGGACAGGGCCGAGCAGTACTTC
TRBV25-1	.	once	TRBJ2-3	CASTKSTDTQYF	TGTGCCAGCACGAAGAGCACAGATACGCAGTATTTT
TRBV2	TRBD2	.	TRBJ2-4	CASSEALGLVAAKNIQYF	TGTGCCAGCAGTGAAGCCTTGGGACTAGTGGCTGCCAAAAACATTCAGTACTTC
TRBV18	.	once	TRBJ1-1	CASSPDEGTEAFF	TGTGCCAGCTCACCGGACGAGGGCACTGAAGCTTTCTTT
TRBV10-1	TRBD2	.	TRBJ2-3	CASSVAGVGTDTQYF	TGCGCCAGCAGTGTAGCGGGAGTTGGCACAGATACGCAGTATTTT
TRBV2	.	.	TRBJ2-7	CASRWTAGLTYEQYF	TGTGCCAGCAGGTGGACAGCCGGCCTTACCTACGAGCAGTACTTC
TRBV15	TRBD1	.	TRBJ1-5	CATSRDLGQGNQPQHF	TGTGCCACCAGCAGAGACCTAGGACAGGGAAATCAGCCCCAGCATTTT
TRBV5-1	TRBD1	.	TRBJ1-4	CASSFPGGDEKLFF	TGCGCCAGCAGCTTTCCAGGGGGGGATGAAAAACTGTTTTTT
TRBV19	TRBD1	.	TRBJ2-3	CASSTTGGTDTQYF	TGTGCCAGTAGTACCACAGGGGGCACAGATACGCAGTATTTT
TRBV7-8	TRBD1	.	TRBJ2-1	CASSLQGAGEQFF	TGTGCCAGCAGCTTACAGGGGGCGGGTGAGCAGTTCTTC
TRBV2	.	.	TRBJ2-4	CASSPVGENIQYF	TGTGCCAGCAGTCCCGTAGGGGAAAACATTCAGTACTTC
TRBV20-1	.	.	TRBJ2-7	CSAGGGIGQYF	TGCAGTGCTGGAGGGGGGATTGGGCAGTACTTC
TRBV4-1	.	.	TRBJ2-6	CASSHGTFRGSGANVLTF	TGCGCCAGCAGCCACGGGACGTTCCGCGGCTCTGGGGCCAACGTCCTGACTTTC
TRBV29-1	.	.	TRBJ1-1	CSVPKGRVDTEAFF	TGCAGCGTCCCCAAAGGACGAGTGGACACTGAAGCTTTCTTT
TRBV27	TRBD2	.	TRBJ2-1	CASSSSRTSGRGSYNEQFF	TGTGCCAGCAGTTCCTCTCGGACTAGCGGGAGGGGGTCCTACAATGAGCAGTTCTTC
TRBV6-6	.	.	TRBJ2-6	CASSYTDFGANVLTF	TGTGCCAGCAGTTACACGGACTTTGGGGCCAACGTCCTGACTTTC